This is a list of T cell receptor beta chains from one sample in a study of control samples from healthy donors and cancer patients. Measured with immunoSEQ multiplex PCR; TCRdb has only the in-frame clones, and not every one. Among about 130,000 clones listed, 90% were seen once. The sample taken for sequencing was blood. The receptors derive from a man aged 35 to 55 in good health. The CDR3 runs from the conserved cysteine through the conserved F or W. The order of the fields is J gene, V gene, D gene, clone size, CDR3 DNA, CDR3 protein. D genes are given only for firm matches. Only some rows state a clone size, as once, few, many or a class for expanded clones.

j_gene: TRBJ1-4; v_gene: TRBV24-1; d_gene: TRBD1; abundance: .; CDR3nt: TGTGCCACCAGTGATTCCGGGACAGGGAAGGAAAAACTGTTTTTT; CDR3aa: CATSDSGTGKEKLFF
j_gene: TRBJ1-5; v_gene: TRBV27; d_gene: .; abundance: few; CDR3nt: TGTGCCAGCCTCCGGGGGGTCAAGGCCCATTATAGCAATCAGCCCCAGCATTTT; CDR3aa: CASLRGVKAHYSNQPQHF
j_gene: TRBJ2-7; v_gene: TRBV5-1; d_gene: TRBD1; abundance: .; CDR3nt: TGCGCCAGCAGCTTGGTTTCAGGGGGCTCCTACGAGCAGTACTTC; CDR3aa: CASSLVSGGSYEQYF
j_gene: TRBJ2-2; v_gene: TRBV3-1/TRBV3-2; d_gene: .; abundance: .; CDR3nt: TGTGCCAGCAGCCCACGGACTATCCTAAACACCGGGGAGCTGTTTTTT; CDR3aa: CASSPRTILNTGELFF
j_gene: TRBJ1-5; v_gene: TRBV7-2; d_gene: .; abundance: .; CDR3nt: TGTGCCAGCAGCTTGGGACACTCCAATCAGCCCCAGCATTTT; CDR3aa: CASSLGHSNQPQHF
j_gene: TRBJ2-1; v_gene: TRBV4-1; d_gene: TRBD2; abundance: .; CDR3nt: TGCGCCAGCAGCCAGAAATCACTGACTAGCGGGGCATACAATGAGCAGTTCTTC; CDR3aa: CASSQKSLTSGAYNEQFF
j_gene: TRBJ1-3; v_gene: TRBV6-5; d_gene: TRBD1; abundance: .; CDR3nt: TGTGCCAGCAGATTAGGGACAGGCTCTGGAAACACCATATATTTT; CDR3aa: CASRLGTGSGNTIYF
j_gene: TRBJ2-7; v_gene: TRBV5-6; d_gene: .; abundance: few; CDR3nt: TGTGCCAGCACCAGGCGGAGCGGGTACGAGCAGTACTTC; CDR3aa: CASTRRSGYEQYF
j_gene: TRBJ2-5; v_gene: TRBV28; d_gene: .; abundance: .; CDR3nt: TGTGCCAGTGGCAGGCTGACGGAGACCCAGTACTTC; CDR3aa: CASGRLTETQYF
j_gene: TRBJ2-2; v_gene: TRBV2; d_gene: TRBD1; abundance: .; CDR3nt: TGTGCCAGCAACCTCGGACAGGGCGTCGGGGAGCTGTTTTTT; CDR3aa: CASNLGQGVGELFF
j_gene: TRBJ1-3; v_gene: TRBV5-4; d_gene: TRBD1; abundance: once; CDR3nt: TGTGCCAGCAGCTGGGGACAGGGGGCATCTGGAAACACCATATATTTT; CDR3aa: CASSWGQGASGNTIYF
j_gene: TRBJ1-6; v_gene: TRBV6-4; d_gene: .; abundance: .; CDR3nt: TGTGCCAGCAGTGAGTCCAGGGGTTCACCCCTCCACTTT; CDR3aa: CASSESRGSPLHF
j_gene: TRBJ1-4; v_gene: TRBV29-1; d_gene: .; abundance: .; CDR3nt: TGCAGCGTTGATGGGGGACCGTTTAATGAAAAACTGTTTTTT; CDR3aa: CSVDGGPFNEKLFF
j_gene: TRBJ1-1; v_gene: TRBV6-5; d_gene: TRBD1; abundance: .; CDR3nt: TGTGCCAGCAGCCGGGGACAGTCTGAAGCTTTCTTT; CDR3aa: CASSRGQSEAFF
j_gene: TRBJ2-3; v_gene: TRBV7-3; d_gene: TRBD1; abundance: .; CDR3nt: TGTGCCAGCAGCCCGCATCCGCAGGGGGCAAGCACAGATACGCAGTATTTT; CDR3aa: CASSPHPQGASTDTQYF
j_gene: TRBJ1-4; v_gene: TRBV15; d_gene: .; abundance: once; CDR3nt: TGTGCCACCAGCAGGGCAGGGACTAATGAAAAACTGTTTTTT; CDR3aa: CATSRAGTNEKLFF
j_gene: TRBJ2-3; v_gene: TRBV29-1; d_gene: .; abundance: .; CDR3nt: TGCAGCGTTGAAACGAACTTGAATACGCAGTATTTT; CDR3aa: CSVETNLNTQYF
j_gene: TRBJ1-2; v_gene: TRBV6-6; d_gene: .; abundance: once; CDR3nt: TGTGCCACGCTCGCCGGGCCTCTATGGCCGGGTGGCTACACCTTC; CDR3aa: CATLAGPLWPGGYTF